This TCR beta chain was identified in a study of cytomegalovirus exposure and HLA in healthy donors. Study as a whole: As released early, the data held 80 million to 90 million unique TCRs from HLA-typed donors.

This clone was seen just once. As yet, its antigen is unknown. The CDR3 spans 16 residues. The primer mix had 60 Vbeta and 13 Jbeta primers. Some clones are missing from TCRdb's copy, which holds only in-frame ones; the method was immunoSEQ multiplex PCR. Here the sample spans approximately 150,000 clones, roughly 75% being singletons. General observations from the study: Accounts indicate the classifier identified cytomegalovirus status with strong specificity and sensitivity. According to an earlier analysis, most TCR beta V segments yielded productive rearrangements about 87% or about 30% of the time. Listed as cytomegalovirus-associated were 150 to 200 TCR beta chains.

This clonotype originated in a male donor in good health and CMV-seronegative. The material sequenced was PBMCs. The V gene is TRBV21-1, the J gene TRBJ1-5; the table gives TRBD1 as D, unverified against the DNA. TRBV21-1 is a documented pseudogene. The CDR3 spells CASSKVRQGKGQPQHF. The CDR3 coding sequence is TGTGCCAGCAGCAAAGTTCGGCAGGGAAAGGGTCAGCCCCAGCATTTT.